Following are 21 T cell receptor beta chains from one sample sequenced in a study of CD8 T cells in ankylosing spondylitis. From the 5' RACE reads, TCRdb called clonotypes with MiXCR, one entry per CDR3 protein. The sample includes 250,000 to 300,000 distinct CDR3 sequences, 15% to 20% of them seen just once. The sequencing sample was made of blood, either unsorted or a sorted T cell fraction (not recorded which). These receptors came from a male donor with ankylosing spondylitis or in good health (not recorded which).

This chain's CDR3 is CASSLRGAGSGTGELFF. The CDR3 DNA is TGTGCCAGCAGTTTAAGGGGGGCAGGGTCGGGCACCGGGGAGCTGTTTTTT. The rearrangement links TRBV12-3 or TRBV12-4 to TRBJ2-2; D tentatively fits TRBD1 or TRBD2 (6 bases each). CDR3 size: 17 residues. V lost 2 bases and J lost 4, with 17 bases in between.

This chain joins TRBV6-1 and TRBJ1-6, with 9 bases aligning to TRBD1. The ends lost 6 bases at V and 5 bases at J; junction bases unmatched: 5. This CDR3 has 15 amino acids. The germline gives CDR1 MNHNS, CDR2 SASEGT. The CDR3 spells CASRGGTGHNSPLHF. CDR3 bases: TGTGCCAGCAGGGGAGGGACAGGGCATAATTCACCCCTCCACTTT.

V usage is TRBV7-8 and J usage is TRBJ1-2; D perhaps matches TRBD1 (5 bases). The CDR3 contains 14 residues. Between the trimmed V and J ends, which lost 0 bases and 6 bases, there was a span of 11 bases. Germline CDR1 is SGHVS and CDR2 is FQNEAQ. The CDR3 nucleotides read TGTGCCAGCAGCTTAGCGCTGGGGCGCAATGGCTACACCTTC. Encoded protein: CASSLALGRNGYTF.

This clonotype has just a few counts. CDR3 protein: CASSPTRNTEAFF. CDR3 coding DNA: TGTGCCAGCAGCCCAACACGGAACACTGAAGCTTTCTTT. The gene calls are TRBV7-3 and TRBJ1-1; the D is unclear. Trimming removed 5 bases at V and 1 base at J, with 8 bases between. The germline V gene has CDR1 SGHTA and CDR2 FQGTGA. The CDR3 is 13 amino acids.

The chain links TRBV5-1 to TRBJ2-7; 9 positions match TRBD1. The germline CDR1 and CDR2 sequences are SGHRS and YFSETQ. With 4 bases clipped from V and 0 bases from J, the junction kept 11 bases outside the gene matches. The CDR3 runs to 17 residues. The CDR3, as DNA: TGCGCCAGCAGCCTGGGCGGGACAGGGAGGCTCTCCTACGAGCAGTACTTC. Translation gives CASSLGGTGRLSYEQYF.

This chain connects TRBV9 to TRBJ2-1, with TRBD1 matching over 8 bases. The CDR3 is 17 amino acids. The V segment lost 1 base and the J segment 8 bases; nucleotides outside the gene matches: 14. CDR1 and CDR2 from the germline V gene are SGDLS and YYNGEE. The CDR3, as DNA: TGTGCCAGCAGCGTACGCCATAGGACAGGGAAGAGTGATGAGCAGTTCTTC. This encodes CASSVRHRTGKSDEQFF.

The chain is built from TRBV7-9 and TRBJ2-7, with 7 positions matching TRBD1. CDR1 is SEHNR, CDR2 FQNEAQ, per germline (reference sequence). The CDR3 is made up of 14 amino acids. With V trimmed by 4 bases and J by 6 bases, 9 bases remained unmatched. CDR3 coding DNA: TGTGCCAGCAGCTCCCGGGACAGTCTTTCCGAGCAGTACTTC. Protein product: CASSSRDSLSEQYF.

This clonotype has at least ten counts. CDR3 protein: CASSQDKLPMNTEAFF. In nucleotides, the CDR3 is TGTGCCAGCAGCCAAGATAAACTGCCTATGAACACTGAAGCTTTCTTT. The chain has TRBV3-1 and TRBJ1-1; D gene unclear. There are 16 residues in the CDR3. From germline, CDR1 is LGHDT and CDR2 YNNKEL (reference sequence). Trimming removed 0 bases from V and 0 bases from J, with 11 bases in between.

CDR3 nucleotides: TGTGCCAGCAGTTATTTTGAGGGGTCCTACGAGCAGTACTTC. Protein sequence: CASSYFEGSYEQYF. The genes are TRBV6-5 and TRBJ2-7, with D perhaps matching TRBD1 or TRBD2 (5 bases each). The V gene lost 3 bases and the J gene lost 1 base, with 10 bases spanning the gap. CDR3 length: 14 residues. From germline, CDR1 is MNHEY and CDR2 SVGAGI.

The chain joins TRBV6-6 to TRBJ2-7; 10 positions match TRBD2. The CDR3 sequence is 12 residues long. Per the germline V gene, CDR1 is MNHNY and CDR2 is SVGAGI (reference sequence). Unmatched junction bases numbered 5, after V lost 9 bases and J lost 6 bases. The CDR3 nucleotides are TGTGCCAGTGAAGCGGGAGGGTGCGAGCAGTACTTC. Amino acids: CASEAGGCEQYF.

This clonotype was observed a handful of times. This sequence joins TRBV27 and TRBJ2-3, with D unresolved. The germline V gene has CDR1 MNHEY and CDR2 SMNVEV (reference sequence). This CDR3 has 14 residues. The V end was cut by 0 bases, the J end by 8 bases, with 12 bases between. The CDR3 reads CASSLSLPEGTQYF. The CDR3, as DNA: TGTGCCAGCAGTTTATCCCTTCCGGAAGGTACGCAGTATTTT.

In regard to this clonotype: A single base separates this from a much larger clone, so it may be a read error. In this CDR3 the conserved last residue, phenylalanine or tryptophan, is missing, so a read error is likely. The V and J genes are TRBV4-1 and TRBJ2-7; weak D call: TRBD2 (6 bases). The CDR3 covers 14 residues. Germline CDR1 MGHRA, CDR2 YSYEKL. The V end lost 1 base, the J end lost 2 bases, and 9 bases lay between the germline ends. The CDR3 sequence: CASSQGDFTYEQYL. The CDR3 nucleotides are TGCGCCAGCAGCCAAGGGGACTTCACCTACGAGCAGTACCTC.

This clonotype was detected ten times or more. The J gene is TRBJ2-2, the V gene TRBV29-1; TRBD2 agrees at 15 bases. This CDR3 spans 17 amino acids. Germline CDR1 and CDR2: SQVTM and ANQGSEA. The V segment lost 5 bases and the J segment 7 bases; nucleotides outside the gene matches: 11. Written as DNA, the CDR3 is TGCAGCGTTTTAGGACTAGCGGGAGGGATTCCTGGCGGGGAGCTGTTTTTT. This sequence encodes CSVLGLAGGIPGGELFF.

This clonotype has a count of ten or more. The chain is built from TRBV12-3 or TRBV12-4 and TRBJ1-1; D unresolved. The CDR3 loop spans 11 amino acids. V dropped 6 bases and J dropped 6 bases, with 8 bases sitting between them. The CDR3 nucleotides are TGTGCCAGCAGGCGGTCGGCTGAAGCTTTCTTT. Translating it yields CASRRSAEAFF.

The sample holds a few counts of this clonotype. The chain combines TRBV12-3 or TRBV12-4 with TRBJ2-7; no clear D gene. The CDR3 runs 12 residues. V lost 3 bases and J 6 bases, leaving 9 bases between the germline ends. DNA for the CDR3: TGTGCCAGCAGTTTTGAGGTTTCCGAGCAGTACTTC. It codes for CASSFEVSEQYF.

This rearrangement joins TRBV20-1 to TRBJ2-1; TRBD2 matches at 7 bases. The ends lost 1 base at V and 1 base at J; junction bases unmatched: 16. The germline gives CDR1 DFQATT, CDR2 SNEGSKA (reference sequence). The CDR3 covers 19 residues. The CDR3 bases are TGCAGTGCTAGAGCCCGCCTGGCGGGAGACGACCTTTCCTACAATGAGCAGTTCTTC. Protein sequence: CSARARLAGDDLSYNEQFF.

This clonotype was detected many times. V gene TRBV4-3 combines with J gene TRBJ2-2; no firm D call. Trimming took 0 bases from V and 6 from J, leaving 5 bases between them. The CDR3 length is 13 residues. Germline V CDR1 and CDR2: LGHNA, YSLEER. This chain's CDR3 is CASSQDVSGELFF. CDR3 nucleotides: TGCGCCAGCAGCCAAGATGTGTCCGGGGAGCTGTTTTTT.

The chain recombines TRBV7-9 with TRBJ2-3; 8 bases are shared with TRBD1. The CDR3 length is 15 residues. Germline V CDR1 and CDR2: SEHNR, FQNEAQ (reference sequence). Trimming took 5 bases from V and 2 from J; bases not matched to a gene: 6. The chain's CDR3 is CASSLLTGDTDTQYF. The CDR3 DNA reads TGTGCCAGCAGCCTGTTGACAGGGGACACAGATACGCAGTATTTT. Drawing the rest from reference TRBV7-9 and TRBJ2-3, the complete variable domain is DTGVSQNPRHKITKRGQNVTFRCDPISEHNRLYWYRQTLGQGPEFLTYFQNEAQLEKSRLLSDRFSAERPKGSFSTLEIQRTEQGDSAMYLCASSLLTGDTDTQYFGPGTRLTVL.

The chain couples TRBV7-9 to TRBJ2-5; 8 bases match TRBD1. The V gene's germline CDR1 is SEHNR and CDR2 FQNEAQ (reference sequence). Unmatched junction bases numbered 8, after V lost 3 bases and J lost 5 bases. The CDR3 sequence is 15 residues long. The CDR3 region has the DNA TGTGCCAGCAGCTTGGCACAGGGGGGTTCGGAGACCCAGTACTTC. It specifies CASSLAQGGSETQYF. Combining the CDR3 with reference TRBV7-9 and TRBJ2-5 gives the whole variable domain DTGVSQNPRHKITKRGQNVTFRCDPISEHNRLYWYRQTLGQGPEFLTYFQNEAQLEKSRLLSDRFSAERPKGSFSTLEIQRTEQGDSAMYLCASSLAQGGSETQYFGPGTRLLVL.

In its sample, this clonotype was seen many times. A read error may produce the germline difference seen at one junction end. The gene calls are TRBV12-3 or TRBV12-4 and TRBJ2-5; TRBD2 aligns across 7 bases. The CDR3 extends over 16 amino acids. CDR3: CASSLGASGSSETQYF. CDR3 sequence (DNA): TGTGCCAGCAGCTTAGGCGCTAGCGGCTCCTCGGAGACCCAGTACTTC.

This clonotype was seen a handful of times. This chain links TRBV5-1 with TRBJ2-7; D might be TRBD2 (6 bases). Germline V gene data show CDR1 as SGHRS and CDR2 as YFSETQ. The CDR3 is 11 amino acids. V shed 5 bases and J shed 6 bases, with 9 bases lying between them. The CDR3 nucleotides read TGCGCCAGCAGTCAGGAGGGCGAGCAGTACTTC. Protein sequence: CASSQEGEQYF.